The 29 T cell receptor beta chains below come from one sample, sequenced in a study of Ad26.COV2.S vaccination and SARS-CoV-2 variants. Measured with immunoSEQ multiplex PCR; TCRdb has only the in-frame clones, and not every one. The sample shows roughly 350,000 clones, around nine tenths of them seen only once. Treatment: roughly 18 received Ad26.COV2.S at low or high dose, single or two shots; about 5 received placebo; per-sample allocation not given. The samples were gathered on day 63 after the first injection of vaccine or placebo. The sequencing here drew on peripheral blood, taken in a trial of Ad26.COV2.S vaccine versus placebo. The receptors derive from a person aged 18-65 years who received the Ad26.COV2.S COVID-19 vaccine or a placebo.

The chain links TRBV19 to TRBJ2-1; D not resolved. Per germline, CDR1 LNHDA and CDR2 SQIVND (reference sequence). The ends were cut back, 1 base at V and 2 bases at J, with 15 bases in the middle. This CDR3 region has 17 residues. As DNA, the CDR3 is TGTGCCAGTAGTATAGCCCTGTTGCGGACCACCTACAATGAGCAGTTCTTC. Amino acid sequence: CASSIALLRTTYNEQFF.

V usage is TRBV2 and J usage is TRBJ2-7; 9 nucleotides match TRBD1. V lost 8 bases to trimming and J lost 6 bases; unmatched junction nucleotides: 5. Germline V lookup: CDR1 SNHLY, CDR2 FYNNEI. The CDR3 contains 12 residues. For the CDR3, the DNA is TGTGCCAGCGAGAACAGGGGGCTCGAGCAGTACTTC. This sequence encodes CASENRGLEQYF.

The chain uses TRBV27 and TRBJ1-2; D may be TRBD1 (6 bases). This CDR3 spans 13 amino acids. V shed 3 bases and J shed 8 bases, with 13 bases lying between them. Germline loops: CDR1 MNHEY, CDR2 SMNVEV (reference sequence). DNA of the CDR3: TGTGCCAGCAGTTTTAGTGAGCAGGGGGGCTACACCTTC. As protein: CASSFSEQGGYTF.

The rearrangement links TRBV25-1 to TRBJ2-3; D possibly corresponds to TRBD2 (5 bases). Trimming shortened V by 7 bases and J by 2 bases, and 7 bases separated the two germline ends. This CDR3 is built from 12 residues. Germline V gene data show CDR1 as MGHDK and CDR2 as SYGVNS. This CDR3 is CASTGITDTQYF. The CDR3 DNA is TGTGCCAGCACGGGGATCACAGATACGCAGTATTTT.

The chain links TRBV10-1 to TRBJ2-7; D may be TRBD1 or TRBD2 (5 bases each). This CDR3 contains 14 residues. The ends were cut back, 2 bases at V and 2 bases at J, with 10 bases in the middle. Germline V gene sequence: CDR1 WNHNN, CDR2 SYGVQD (reference sequence). The CDR3 nucleotides are TGCGCCAGCAGTGAGGGAGGACAAACCTACGAGCAGTACTTC. Encoded protein: CASSEGGQTYEQYF.

The chain couples TRBV3-1 (or the pseudogene TRBV3-2) to TRBJ1-2; 7 nucleotides align to TRBD1. Per the germline V gene, CDR1 is LGHDT and CDR2 is YNNKEL (reference sequence). The V gene end was trimmed by 3 bases and the J gene end by 6 bases; junction bases not matched to a gene: 10. The CDR3 has 15 residues. CDR3 nucleotides: TGTGCCAGCAGCCAGGGCCGACAGGGAAACAATGGCTACACCTTC. This sequence encodes CASSQGRQGNNGYTF.

This clone occurred once. V is TRBV7-2 and J is TRBJ2-3; 15 nucleotides match TRBD2. Germline values: CDR1 SGHTA, CDR2 FQGNSA. This CDR3 is 18 amino acids long. With 5 bases clipped from V and 2 bases from J, the junction kept 8 bases outside the gene matches. The DNA for the CDR3 is TGTGCCAGCAGCCCGGGGACTAGCGGGAGGATGGCCACAGATACGCAGTATTTT. Protein sequence: CASSPGTSGRMATDTQYF.

DNA for the CDR3: TGTGCCAGTACCGCACTACGGACCGGGGAGCTGTTTTTT. It specifies CASTALRTGELFF. This chain joins TRBV19 and TRBJ2-2; D ambiguous. Germline V CDR1 and CDR2: LNHDA, SQIVND (reference sequence). The length of the CDR3 is 13 residues. V was cut by 7 bases and J by 5 bases, with 11 bases left in between.

The J gene is TRBJ1-4, the V gene TRBV6-2 or TRBV6-3, with a possible D match to TRBD1 (6 bases). This CDR3 is 16 amino acids long. V lost 6 bases and J 4 bases, leaving 18 bases between the germline ends. Per the germline V gene, CDR1 is MNHEY and CDR2 is SVGEGT. The CDR3 DNA follows: TGTGCCAGCAGCCCTAGGAACAGGGCTATTAATGAAAAACTGTTTTTT. It specifies CASSPRNRAINEKLFF.

The chain carries TRBV5-5 and TRBJ2-3; 9 bases match TRBD1. The CDR3 is made up of 16 amino acids. Germline-derived CDR1 and CDR2 are SGHKS and YYEKEE (reference sequence). The V and J ends lost 0 bases and 2 bases, in that order; junction bases with no gene match: 4. DNA for the CDR3: TGTGCCAGCAGCTTGGGGGGACAGGGAAACACAGATACGCAGTATTTT. Protein: CASSLGGQGNTDTQYF.

The rearrangement links TRBV7-2 to TRBJ1-2; D gene uncertain. The V end lost 3 bases, the J end lost 4 bases, and 9 bases lay between the germline ends. Germline V gene lookup returns CDR1 SGHTA and CDR2 FQGNSA. This CDR3 is 13 amino acids long. CDR3 region: CASSFSVSYGYTF. The CDR3 DNA sequence: TGTGCCAGCAGCTTTTCAGTCAGCTATGGCTACACCTTC.

This sequence joins TRBV2 and TRBJ2-1, with 13 bases identical to TRBD2. The germline CDR1 and CDR2 sequences are SNHLY and FYNNEI. This CDR3 spans 14 amino acids. V shed 6 bases and J 7 bases; nucleotides not matched to a gene: 3. CDR3 coding DNA: TGTGCCAGCAGACCACTAGCGGGAGGGAATGAGCAGTTCTTC. Translating it yields CASRPLAGGNEQFF. Drawing the rest from reference TRBV2 and TRBJ2-1, the complete variable domain is EPEVTQTPSHQVTQMGQEVILRCVPISNHLYFYWYRQILGQKVEFLVSFYNNEISEKSEIFDDQFSVERPDGSNFTLKIRSTKLEDSAMYFCASRPLAGGNEQFFGPGTRLTVL.

The rearrangement uses TRBV12-3 or TRBV12-4 and TRBJ1-4; TRBD1 is a possible D gene (5 bases). The CDR3 is 13 residues long. Trimming took 6 bases from V and 8 from J, leaving 13 bases between them. In nucleotides, the CDR3 is TGTGCCAGCAGCTGGGGGGTAAACGAAAAACTGTTTTTT. Amino acid sequence: CASSWGVNEKLFF.

DNA for the CDR3: TGTGCCAGCAGCTTAATGTCAGGGGTGGGAAACACCATATATTTT. Amino acid sequence: CASSLMSGVGNTIYF. The chain employs TRBV7-9 and TRBJ1-3, with TRBD1 as a possible D gene (6 bases). CDR1 and CDR2 from the germline V gene are SEHNR and FQNEAQ (reference sequence). Trimming removed 2 bases at V and 4 bases at J, with 12 bases between. The CDR3 is made up of 15 amino acids.

The V call is TRBV24-1, the J call TRBJ1-2; TRBD1 might be the D (6 bases). Per the germline V gene, CDR1 is KGHDR and CDR2 is SFDVKD. Deletions cut 0 bases from V and 9 bases from J, with 13 bases between. CDR3 length equals 14 residues. The CDR3 nucleotides read TGTGCCACCAGTGATTTGGGAGGGGGAGGAAGCTACACCTTC. Its protein product is CATSDLGGGGSYTF.

The chain has TRBV7-9 and TRBJ1-5; tentative D call: TRBD1 (5 bases). Germline V gene sequence: CDR1 SEHNR, CDR2 FQNEAQ (reference sequence). The CDR3 contains 13 residues. Trimming took off 6 bases at V and 5 bases at J, with 11 bases between the two ends. The CDR3 DNA reads TGTGCCAGCAGTCGTGAACAGGATCAGCCCCAGCATTTT. Translation: CASSREQDQPQHF.

This clone was seen only once. The chain has TRBV10-2 and TRBJ2-1; D remains ambiguous. Trimming removed 2 bases from V and 0 bases from J, with 8 bases in between. CDR1 is WSHSY and CDR2 is SAAADI in the germline V gene. The CDR3 has 15 residues. The CDR3 region is CASSENYISYNEQFF. The CDR3 region has the DNA TGCGCCAGCAGTGAGAACTACATCTCCTACAATGAGCAGTTCTTC.

V and J are TRBV7-2 and TRBJ2-7; 7 nucleotides agree with TRBD2. This CDR3 is built from 18 residues. CDR1 SGHTA and CDR2 FQGNSA come from the germline V gene. V dropped 1 base and J dropped 3; count of bases not matched to a gene: 15. CDR3 bases: TGTGCCAGCAGCTTAGGGGCCCAAGGACTAGTGGCCTTCTACGAGCAGTACTTC. Translated: CASSLGAQGLVAFYEQYF.

The chain employs TRBV5-1 and TRBJ2-7; 10 nucleotides agree with TRBD1. CDR1 is SGHRS and CDR2 is YFSETQ in the germline V gene. The J segment lost 4 bases and the V segment lost 4 bases, leaving 8 bases of the junction unmatched. The CDR3 loop spans 15 amino acids. The CDR3 reads CASSPAGTGVYEQYF. The CDR3 DNA follows: TGCGCCAGCAGCCCGGCCGGGACAGGGGTTTACGAGCAGTACTTC.

The rearrangement joins TRBV7-9 to TRBJ1-2; 7 positions match TRBD1. The CDR3 length is 15 residues. The trim removed 1 base at V and 4 bases at J, leaving 6 bases unmatched. Germline values: CDR1 SEHNR, CDR2 FQNEAQ (reference sequence). The CDR3, as DNA: TGTGCCAGCAGCTTAGGACAGGGTCTGGGCTATGGCTACACCTTC. Protein: CASSLGQGLGYGYTF.

The V gene is TRBV10-3, the J gene TRBJ2-5, with 7 bases aligning to TRBD1. The CDR3 sequence is 18 residues long. From germline, CDR1 is ENHRY and CDR2 SYGVKD. Trimming took 2 bases from V and 4 from J; bases not matched to a gene: 16. Here the CDR3 DNA reads TGTGCCATCAGTGAGCTTGATACCGGGACAGAACCATTAGAGACCCAGTACTTC. The encoded protein is CAISELDTGTEPLETQYF.

The CDR3 DNA reads TGTGCCAGCAGCTCCCCTCCCCACAACCCTGGAAACACCGGGGAGCTGTTTTTT. It translates to CASSSPPHNPGNTGELFF. V gene TRBV7-9 combines with J gene TRBJ2-2; D gene uncertain. The CDR3 is made up of 18 amino acids. Germline V CDR1 and CDR2: SEHNR, FQNEAQ (reference sequence). With 4 bases removed from V and 2 bases from J, the gap between germline ends came to 20 bases. Combining the CDR3 with reference TRBV7-9 and TRBJ2-2 gives the whole variable domain DTGVSQNPRHKITKRGQNVTFRCDPISEHNRLYWYRQTLGQGPEFLTYFQNEAQLEKSRLLSDRFSAERPKGSFSTLEIQRTEQGDSAMYLCASSSPPHNPGNTGELFFGEGSRLTVL.

This sequence joins TRBV7-3 and TRBJ1-1; D may be TRBD1 (6 bases). The germline V and J ends were trimmed by 4 bases and 4 bases, with 10 bases remaining between them. The germline V gene has CDR1 SGHTA and CDR2 FQGTGA. This CDR3 has 13 amino acids. CDR3 nucleotide sequence: TGTGCCAGCAGCTGGTCAGGGGTCACTGAAGCTTTCTTT. It yields the protein CASSWSGVTEAFF.

The chain recombines TRBV28 with TRBJ1-2; 7 positions match TRBD1. Germline loops: CDR1 MDHEN, CDR2 SYDVKM. The V and J ends lost 5 bases and 13 bases, in that order; junction bases with no gene match: 13. The CDR3 covers 13 residues. The CDR3 protein is CASSPHTTGAATF. Here the CDR3 DNA reads TGTGCCAGCAGTCCACATACCACAGGGGCAGCCACCTTC.

This sequence joins TRBV7-2 and TRBJ2-7; 7 nucleotides agree with TRBD1. The length of the CDR3 is 14 residues. V shed 4 bases and J 4 bases; nucleotides not matched to a gene: 7. The V gene's germline CDR1 is SGHTA and CDR2 FQGNSA. The CDR3 reads CASSSRQGGYEQYF. The CDR3 DNA reads TGTGCCAGCAGCTCCCGACAGGGTGGGTACGAGCAGTACTTC. The entire variable domain, with the rest obtained from reference TRBV7-2 and TRBJ2-7, is as follows: GAGVSQSPSNKVTEKGKDVELRCDPISGHTALYWYRQSLGQGLEFLIYFQGNSAPDKSGLPSDRFSAERTGGSVSTLTIQRTQQEDSAVYLCASSSRQGGYEQYFGPGTRLTVT.

Concerning this clone: Other DNA sequences within the sample encode an identical CDR3. This chain joins TRBV18 and TRBJ2-3; 12 bases agree with TRBD2. Per the germline V gene, CDR1 is KGHSH and CDR2 is LQKENI. CDR3 size: 15 residues. V shed 6 bases and J 4 bases; nucleotides not matched to a gene: 5. This CDR3 reads CASSPTSGGADTQYF. CDR3 nucleotides: TGTGCCAGCTCCCCGACTAGCGGGGGTGCAGATACGCAGTATTTT. The full variable domain, in which reference TRBV18 and TRBJ2-3 provide the parts outside the CDR3, is NAGVMQNPRHLVRRRGQEARLRCSPMKGHSHVYWYRQLPEEGLKFMVYLQKENIIDESGMPKERFSAEFPKEGPSILRIQQVVRGDSAAYFCASSPTSGGADTQYFGPGTRLTVL.

V usage is TRBV7-9 and J usage is TRBJ1-1, with D uncertain. Germline CDR1 and CDR2: SEHNR and FQNEAQ (reference sequence). CDR3 length: 12 amino acids. Deletions cut 5 bases from V and 1 base from J, with 5 bases between. CDR3 sequence reads: CASSPANTEAFF. Written as DNA, the CDR3 is TGTGCCAGCAGCCCTGCGAACACTGAAGCTTTCTTT.

This clone has a single count. The chain has TRBV4-2 and TRBJ2-1, with TRBD1 as a possible D gene (6 bases). Trimming left V 1 base short and J 0 bases short, with 10 bases between. CDR1 LGHNA and CDR2 YNFKEQ come from the germline V gene. The CDR3 runs to 16 residues. The DNA for the CDR3 is TGTGCCAGCAGCCAAGGGGACACGAGCTCCTACAATGAGCAGTTCTTC. This codes for CASSQGDTSSYNEQFF.

This clone was counted only a few times. The chain joins TRBV19 to TRBJ1-1; D gene uncertain. Deletions cut 5 bases from V and 1 base from J, with 8 bases between. CDR3 length: 13 amino acids. The germline CDR1 and CDR2 sequences are LNHDA and SQIVND (reference sequence). This CDR3 reads CASSSHKNTEAFF. The CDR3 nucleotides are TGTGCCAGTAGTTCACACAAGAACACTGAAGCTTTCTTT.